This T cell receptor beta chain was obtained from a study of blood T cell repertoires in COVID-19 (dated by TCRdb to between 2020 and 2021). About the full investigation: Samples covering the acute and convalescent phases of COVID-19 were provided by collaborators in the United States, Italy and Spain. The prospective study material was composed of cDNA or gDNA derived from T cells, B-cell-depleted T cells, or PBMCs. The dataset comprised deeply sampled blood TCRbeta repertoires from subjects exposed to, actively infected with, or recovered from COVID-19. A freely available public database, intended as a resource for researchers studying the immune response to SARS-CoV-2, is where the repertoires were released. Samples came from the ongoing ImmuneRACE study (first 160 participants) plus 1,254 subjects from 6 global collaborators. The sample metadata nearly always contained a de-identified subject ID, COVID-19 status, age in years and sex. HLA class I and class II types, where available, came from metadata supplied by the sample provider rather than from assay-based typing.

TCRbeta CDR3 regions were amplified from genomic DNA by means of the immunoSEQ Assay, a bias-controlled multiplex PCR. As for the original processing: Nucleated cell counts per sample were estimated from amplification of reference gene primers within the assay. Sequence reads were collapsed and filtered to measure the absolute abundance of every unique TCRbeta CDR3 rearrangement. For each sample, productive Simpson clonality was calculated as the square root of Simpson's diversity index across productive rearrangements. This immuneACCESS table, as held by TCRdb, lists in-frame sequences with V and J called but not all clones. Of the missing ones, under half trace to an unresolved V gene in checked studies; the others have no known cause. V, J and clone size reflect that table, while D and trimming were determined from the DNA. This sample holds approximately 240,000 clones; roughly 80% were observed only once. 4% to 4.5% of the sample lies in the top ten.

In regard to this clone: Its specific antigen is unknown. No base quality information exists; no much larger clone differs at one position.

Overall results and qualifications from the work: How much clinical and demographic metadata was included differed by source and by participant, and the metadata was provided uncurated.

The germline V gene yields MNHEY for CDR1 and SVGAGI for CDR2. There are 13 amino acids in the CDR3, from cysteine to phenylalanine inclusive. Left in the record is the CDR3 DNA by itself, 39 bases read in frame from the first base. V loses 5 bases of germline sequence and J loses 0 bases, and the interval between the two ends is 7 bases. Collaborating institutions collected whole blood in K2EDTA tubes following their own protocols. For TCRbeta analysis, collaborators shipped samples in one of three forms: frozen whole blood, isolated PBMCs, or DNA extracted from either of those sample types. Sequencing used peripheral blood. The clonotype originates from a woman aged 40 to 55 with active or convalescent COVID-19. This chain is built from TRBV6-5 and TRBJ1-1; no confident D gene assignment can be made. The DNA sequence is given as TGTGCCAGCAGTCGAGGGTTGAACACTGAAGCTTTCTTT. This gives the protein CASSRGLNTEAFF.